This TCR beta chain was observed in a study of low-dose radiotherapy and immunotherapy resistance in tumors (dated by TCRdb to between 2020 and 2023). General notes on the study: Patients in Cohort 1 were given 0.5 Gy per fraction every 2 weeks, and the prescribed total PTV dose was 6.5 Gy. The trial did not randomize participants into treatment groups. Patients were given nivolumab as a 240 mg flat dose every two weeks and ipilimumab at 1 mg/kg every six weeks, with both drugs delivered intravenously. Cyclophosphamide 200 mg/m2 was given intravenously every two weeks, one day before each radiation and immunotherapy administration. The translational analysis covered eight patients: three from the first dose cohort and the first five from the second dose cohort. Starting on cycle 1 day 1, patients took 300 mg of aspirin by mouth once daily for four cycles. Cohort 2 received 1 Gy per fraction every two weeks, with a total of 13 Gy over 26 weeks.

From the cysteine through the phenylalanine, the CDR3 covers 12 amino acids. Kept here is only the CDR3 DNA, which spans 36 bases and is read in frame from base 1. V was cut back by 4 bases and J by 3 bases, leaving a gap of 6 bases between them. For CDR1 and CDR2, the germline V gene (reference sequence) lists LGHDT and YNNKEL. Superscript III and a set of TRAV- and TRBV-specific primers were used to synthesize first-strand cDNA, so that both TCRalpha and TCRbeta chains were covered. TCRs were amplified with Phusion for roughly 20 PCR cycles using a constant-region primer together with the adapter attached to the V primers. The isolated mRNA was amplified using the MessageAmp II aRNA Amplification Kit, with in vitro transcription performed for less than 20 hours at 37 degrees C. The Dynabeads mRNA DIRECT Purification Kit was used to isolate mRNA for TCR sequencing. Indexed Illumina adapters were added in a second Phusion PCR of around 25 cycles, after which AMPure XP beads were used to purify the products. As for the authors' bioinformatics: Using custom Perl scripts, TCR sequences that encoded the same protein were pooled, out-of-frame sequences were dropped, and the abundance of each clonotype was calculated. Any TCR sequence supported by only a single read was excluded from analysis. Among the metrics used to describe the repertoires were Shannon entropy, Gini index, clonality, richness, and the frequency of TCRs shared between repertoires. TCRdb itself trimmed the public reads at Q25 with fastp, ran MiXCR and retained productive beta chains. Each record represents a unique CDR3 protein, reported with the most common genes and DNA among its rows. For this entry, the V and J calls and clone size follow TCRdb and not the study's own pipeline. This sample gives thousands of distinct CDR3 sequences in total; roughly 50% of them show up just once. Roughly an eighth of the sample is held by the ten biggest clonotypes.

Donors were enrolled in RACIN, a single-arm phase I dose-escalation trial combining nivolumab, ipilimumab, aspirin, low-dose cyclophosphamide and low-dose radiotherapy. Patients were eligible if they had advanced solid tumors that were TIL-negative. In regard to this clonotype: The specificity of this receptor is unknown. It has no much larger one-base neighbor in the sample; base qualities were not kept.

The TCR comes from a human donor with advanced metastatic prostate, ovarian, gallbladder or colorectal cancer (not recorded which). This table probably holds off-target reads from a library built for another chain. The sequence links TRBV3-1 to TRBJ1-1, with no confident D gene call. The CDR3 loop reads CASSLQHTEAFF. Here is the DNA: TGTGCCAGCAGCCTACAGCACACTGAAGCTTTCTTT.